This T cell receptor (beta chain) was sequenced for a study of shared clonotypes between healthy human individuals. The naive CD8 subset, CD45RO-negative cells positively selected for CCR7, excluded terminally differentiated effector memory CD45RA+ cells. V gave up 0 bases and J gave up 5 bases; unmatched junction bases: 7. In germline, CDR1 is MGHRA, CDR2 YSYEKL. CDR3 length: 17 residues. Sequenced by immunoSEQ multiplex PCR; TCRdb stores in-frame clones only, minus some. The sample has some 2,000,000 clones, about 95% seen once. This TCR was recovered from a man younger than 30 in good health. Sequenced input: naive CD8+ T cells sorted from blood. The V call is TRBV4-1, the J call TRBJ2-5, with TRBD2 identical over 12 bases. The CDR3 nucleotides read TGCGCCAGCAGCCAAGAGCCTAGCGGGGGGGCCGGTGAGACCCAGTACTTC. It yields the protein CASSQEPSGGAGETQYF.